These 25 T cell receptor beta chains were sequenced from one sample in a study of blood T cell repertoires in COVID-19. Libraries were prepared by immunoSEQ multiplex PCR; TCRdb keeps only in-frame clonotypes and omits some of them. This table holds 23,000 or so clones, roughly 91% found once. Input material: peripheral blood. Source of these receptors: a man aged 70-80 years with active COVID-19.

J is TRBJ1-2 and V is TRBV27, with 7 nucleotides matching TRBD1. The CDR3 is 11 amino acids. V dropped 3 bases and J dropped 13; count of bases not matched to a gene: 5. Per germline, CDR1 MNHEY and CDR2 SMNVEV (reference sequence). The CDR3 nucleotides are TGTGCCAGCAGTTTTGAGGGGGCCGTCACCTTC. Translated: CASSFEGAVTF.

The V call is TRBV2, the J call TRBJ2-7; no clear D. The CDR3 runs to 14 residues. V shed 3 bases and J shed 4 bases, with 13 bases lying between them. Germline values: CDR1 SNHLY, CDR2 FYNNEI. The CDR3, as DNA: TGTGCCAGCAGTGAGCGCAGTGGGCCGTACGAGCAGTACTTC. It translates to CASSERSGPYEQYF.

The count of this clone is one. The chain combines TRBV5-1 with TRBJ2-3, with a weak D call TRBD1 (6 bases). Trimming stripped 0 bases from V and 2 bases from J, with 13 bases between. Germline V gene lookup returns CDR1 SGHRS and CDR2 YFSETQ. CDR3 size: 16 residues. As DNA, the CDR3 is TGCGCCAGCAGCTTGGCATTGGGGGCGGACACAGATACGCAGTATTTT. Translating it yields CASSLALGADTDTQYF.

In DNA form, the CDR3 reads TGTGCCAGTAGTCAAGGGTTAGGGACAGGTAGGTATAGCAATCAGCCCCAGCATTTT. This sequence encodes CASSQGLGTGRYSNQPQHF. The chain uses TRBV19 and TRBJ1-5, with 8 bases lining up with TRBD1. The CDR3 consists of 19 residues. Losses at the gene ends were 5 bases for V and 0 bases for J; bases not matched to a gene: 15. Germline assignment: CDR1 LNHDA and CDR2 SQIVND (reference sequence).

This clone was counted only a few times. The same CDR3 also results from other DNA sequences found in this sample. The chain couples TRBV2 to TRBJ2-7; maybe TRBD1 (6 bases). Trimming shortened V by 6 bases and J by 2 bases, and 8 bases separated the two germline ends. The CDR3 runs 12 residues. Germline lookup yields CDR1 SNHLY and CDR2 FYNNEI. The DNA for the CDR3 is TGTGCCAGCAGGGGGGCGGCCTACGAGCAGTACTTC. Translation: CASRGAAYEQYF.

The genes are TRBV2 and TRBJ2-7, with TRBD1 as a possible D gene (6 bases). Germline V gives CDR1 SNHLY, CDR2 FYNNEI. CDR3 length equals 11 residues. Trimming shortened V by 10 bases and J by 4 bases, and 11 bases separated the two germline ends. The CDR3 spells CATSRGYEQYF. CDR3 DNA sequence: TGTGCCACCTCCAGGGGTTACGAGCAGTACTTC.

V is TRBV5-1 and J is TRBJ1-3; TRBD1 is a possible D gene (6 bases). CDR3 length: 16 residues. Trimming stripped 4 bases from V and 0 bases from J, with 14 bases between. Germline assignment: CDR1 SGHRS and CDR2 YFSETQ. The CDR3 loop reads CASSVTGPDSGNTIYF. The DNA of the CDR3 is TGCGCCAGCAGCGTGACAGGCCCCGACTCTGGAAACACCATATATTTT.

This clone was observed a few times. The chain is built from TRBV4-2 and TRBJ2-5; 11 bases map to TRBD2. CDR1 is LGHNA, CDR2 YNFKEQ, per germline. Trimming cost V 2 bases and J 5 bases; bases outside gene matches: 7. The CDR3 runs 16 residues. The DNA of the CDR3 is TGTGCCAGCAGCCAAAGGACTAGCGGGCTTCTCGAGACCCAGTACTTC. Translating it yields CASSQRTSGLLETQYF.

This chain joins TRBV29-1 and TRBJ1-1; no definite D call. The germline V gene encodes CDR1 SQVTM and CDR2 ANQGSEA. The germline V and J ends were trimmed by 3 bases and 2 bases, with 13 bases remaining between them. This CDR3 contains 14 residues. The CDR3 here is CSVESDRGNTEAFF. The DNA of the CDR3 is TGCAGCGTTGAGTCCGATCGGGGAAACACTGAAGCTTTCTTT. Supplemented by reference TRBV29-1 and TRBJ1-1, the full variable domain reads SAVISQKPSRDICQRGTSLTIQCQVDSQVTMMFWYRQQPGQSLTLIATANQGSEATYESGFVIDKFPISRPNLTFSTLTVSNMSPEDSSIYLCSVESDRGNTEAFFGQGTRLTVV.

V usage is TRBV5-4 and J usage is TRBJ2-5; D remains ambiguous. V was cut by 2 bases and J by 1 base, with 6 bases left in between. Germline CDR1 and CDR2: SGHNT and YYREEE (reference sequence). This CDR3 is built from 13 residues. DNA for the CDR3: TGTGCCAGCAGCTTCACAATCCAAGAGACCCAGTACTTC. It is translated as CASSFTIQETQYF.

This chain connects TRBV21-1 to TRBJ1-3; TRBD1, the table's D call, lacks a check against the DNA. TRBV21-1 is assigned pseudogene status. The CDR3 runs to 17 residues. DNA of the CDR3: TGTGCCAGCAGCATCCCCGGGACAGAGGCTCCTGGAAACACCATATATTTT. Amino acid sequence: CASSIPGTEAPGNTIYF.

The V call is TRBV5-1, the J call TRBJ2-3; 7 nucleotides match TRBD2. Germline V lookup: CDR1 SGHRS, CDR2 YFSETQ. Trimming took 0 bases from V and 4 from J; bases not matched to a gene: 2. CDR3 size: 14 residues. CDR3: CASSLEGGSDTQYF. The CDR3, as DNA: TGCGCCAGCAGCTTGGAGGGAGGGTCAGATACGCAGTATTTT.

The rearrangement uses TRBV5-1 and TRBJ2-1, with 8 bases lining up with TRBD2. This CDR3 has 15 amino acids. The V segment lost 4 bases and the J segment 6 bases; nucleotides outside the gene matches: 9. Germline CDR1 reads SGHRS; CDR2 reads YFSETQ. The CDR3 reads CASSTRGGTGNEQFF. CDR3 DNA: TGCGCCAGCAGCACCCGGGGGGGCACGGGCAATGAGCAGTTCTTC.

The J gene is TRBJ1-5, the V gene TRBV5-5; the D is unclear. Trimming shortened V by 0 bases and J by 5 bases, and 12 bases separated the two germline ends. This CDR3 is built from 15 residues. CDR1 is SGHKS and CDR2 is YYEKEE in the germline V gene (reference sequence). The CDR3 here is CASSLAARIDQPQHF. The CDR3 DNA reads TGTGCCAGCAGCTTGGCCGCCAGGATCGATCAGCCCCAGCATTTT. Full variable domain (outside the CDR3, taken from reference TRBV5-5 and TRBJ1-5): DAGVTQSPTHLIKTRGQQVTLRCSPISGHKSVSWYQQVLGQGPQFIFQYYEKEERGRGNFPDRFSARQFPNYSSELNVNALLLGDSALYLCASSLAARIDQPQHFGDGTRLSIL.

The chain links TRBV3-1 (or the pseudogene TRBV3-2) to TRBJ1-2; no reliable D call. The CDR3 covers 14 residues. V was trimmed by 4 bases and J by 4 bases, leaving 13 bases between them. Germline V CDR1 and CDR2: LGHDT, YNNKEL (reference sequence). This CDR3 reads CASSRRYAGYGYTF. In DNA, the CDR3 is TGTGCCAGCAGCCGCCGATATGCGGGCTATGGCTACACCTTC.

CDR3 nucleotide sequence: TGTGCCACCCAGACAGGGGTAGTGGGTTCACCCCTCCACTTT. Encoded protein: CATQTGVVGSPLHF. The chain has TRBV2 and TRBJ1-6, with 8 bases fitting TRBD1. The CDR3 consists of 14 residues. The germline V gene encodes CDR1 SNHLY and CDR2 FYNNEI. After removal of 10 bases from V and 9 bases from J, the junction contained 11 bases not matched to a gene.

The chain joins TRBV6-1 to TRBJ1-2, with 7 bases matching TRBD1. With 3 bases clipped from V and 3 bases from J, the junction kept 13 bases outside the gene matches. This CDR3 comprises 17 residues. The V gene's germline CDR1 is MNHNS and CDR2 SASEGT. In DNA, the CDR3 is TGTGCCAGCAGTGACACTACAGGGGCGACTACGGACTATGGCTACACCTTC. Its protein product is CASSDTTGATTDYGYTF.

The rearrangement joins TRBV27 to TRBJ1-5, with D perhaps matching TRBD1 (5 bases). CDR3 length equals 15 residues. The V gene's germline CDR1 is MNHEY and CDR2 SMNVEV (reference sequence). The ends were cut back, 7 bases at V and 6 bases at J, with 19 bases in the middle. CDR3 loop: CASKKNIGGLQPQHF. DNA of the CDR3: TGTGCCAGCAAAAAGAACATCGGGGGACTTCAGCCCCAGCATTTT.

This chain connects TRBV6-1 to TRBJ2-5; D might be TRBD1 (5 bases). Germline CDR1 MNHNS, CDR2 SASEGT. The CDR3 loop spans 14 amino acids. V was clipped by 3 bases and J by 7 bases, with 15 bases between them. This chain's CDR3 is CASSDYGPQGTQYF. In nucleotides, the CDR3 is TGTGCCAGCAGTGATTACGGGCCCCAGGGGACCCAGTACTTC.

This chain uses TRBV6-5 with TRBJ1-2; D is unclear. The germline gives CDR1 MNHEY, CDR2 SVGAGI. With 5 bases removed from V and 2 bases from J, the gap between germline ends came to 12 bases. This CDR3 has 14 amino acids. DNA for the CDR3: TGTGCCAGCAGTCGAACGGAGACGAACTATGGCTACACCTTC. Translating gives CASSRTETNYGYTF.

Here the CDR3 DNA reads TGCGCCAGCAGCTTGGAAGGGGATCGGGGCTACACCTTC. This translates into CASSLEGDRGYTF. V is TRBV5-1 and J is TRBJ1-2, with TRBD1 as a possible D gene (5 bases). CDR3 length: 13 amino acids. Trimming stripped 0 bases from V and 8 bases from J, with 11 bases between. Germline loops: CDR1 SGHRS, CDR2 YFSETQ.

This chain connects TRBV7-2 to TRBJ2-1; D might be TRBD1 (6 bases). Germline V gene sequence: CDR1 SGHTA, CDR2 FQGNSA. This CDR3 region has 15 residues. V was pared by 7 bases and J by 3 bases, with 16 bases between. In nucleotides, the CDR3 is TGTGCCAGCATCCAAGGGGGAGCGCTCTACAATGAGCAGTTCTTC. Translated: CASIQGGALYNEQFF.

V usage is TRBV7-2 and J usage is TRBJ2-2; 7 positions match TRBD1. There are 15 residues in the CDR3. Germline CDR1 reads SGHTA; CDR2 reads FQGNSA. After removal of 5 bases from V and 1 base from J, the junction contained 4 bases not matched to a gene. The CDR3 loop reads CASSGGQMNTGELFF. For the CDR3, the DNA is TGTGCCAGCAGCGGGGGACAGATGAACACCGGGGAGCTGTTTTTT.

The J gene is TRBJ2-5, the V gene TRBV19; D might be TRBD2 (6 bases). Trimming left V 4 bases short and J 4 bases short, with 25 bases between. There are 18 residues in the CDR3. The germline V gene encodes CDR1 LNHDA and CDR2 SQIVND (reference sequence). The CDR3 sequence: CASSRRPSGLLTRETQYF. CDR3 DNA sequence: TGTGCCAGTAGTAGGCGGCCAAGCGGGCTCCTCACGCGAGAGACCCAGTACTTC.

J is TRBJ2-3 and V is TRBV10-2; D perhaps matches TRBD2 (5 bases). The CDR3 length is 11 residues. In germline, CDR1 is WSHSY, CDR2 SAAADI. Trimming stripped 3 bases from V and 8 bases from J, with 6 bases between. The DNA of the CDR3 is TGCGCCAGCAGTGATGAGGGTACGCAGTATTTT. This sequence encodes CASSDEGTQYF.